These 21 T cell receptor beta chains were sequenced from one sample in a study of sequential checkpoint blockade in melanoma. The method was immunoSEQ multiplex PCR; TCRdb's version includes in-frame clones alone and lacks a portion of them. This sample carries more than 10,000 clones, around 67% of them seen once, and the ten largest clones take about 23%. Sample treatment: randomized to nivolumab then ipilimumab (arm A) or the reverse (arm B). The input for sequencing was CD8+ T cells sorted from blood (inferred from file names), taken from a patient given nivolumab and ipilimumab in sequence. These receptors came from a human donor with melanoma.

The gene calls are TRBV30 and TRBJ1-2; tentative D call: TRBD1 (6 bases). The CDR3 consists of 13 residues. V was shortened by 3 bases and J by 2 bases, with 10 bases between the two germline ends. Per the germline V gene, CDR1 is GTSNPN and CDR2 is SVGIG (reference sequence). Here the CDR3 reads CAWSPTGNYGYTF. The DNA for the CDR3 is TGTGCCTGGAGCCCCACAGGGAACTATGGCTACACCTTC.

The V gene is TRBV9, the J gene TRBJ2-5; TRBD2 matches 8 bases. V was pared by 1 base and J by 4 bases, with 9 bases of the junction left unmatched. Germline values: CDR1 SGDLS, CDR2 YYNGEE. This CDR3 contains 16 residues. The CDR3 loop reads CASSVFSGATGETQYF. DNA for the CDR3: TGTGCCAGCAGCGTATTTAGCGGGGCCACAGGAGAGACCCAGTACTTC.

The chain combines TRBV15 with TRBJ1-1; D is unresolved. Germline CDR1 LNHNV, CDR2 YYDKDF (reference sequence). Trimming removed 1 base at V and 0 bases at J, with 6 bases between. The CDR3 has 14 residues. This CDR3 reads CATSRGAMNTEAFF. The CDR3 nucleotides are TGTGCCACCAGCAGAGGTGCGATGAACACTGAAGCTTTCTTT. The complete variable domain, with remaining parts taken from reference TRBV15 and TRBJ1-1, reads DAMVIQNPRYQVTQFGKPVTLSCSQTLNHNVMYWYQQKSSQAPKLLFHYYDKDFNNEADTPDNFQSRRPNTSFCFLDIRSPGLGDTAMYLCATSRGAMNTEAFFGQGTRLTVV.

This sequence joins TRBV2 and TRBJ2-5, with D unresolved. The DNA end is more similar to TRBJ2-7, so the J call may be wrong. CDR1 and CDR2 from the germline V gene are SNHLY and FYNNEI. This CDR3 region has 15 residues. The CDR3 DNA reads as TGTGCCAGCAGTGCCCTCGCGGTTGACTCCTACGAGCAGTACTTC. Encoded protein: CASSALAVDSYEQYF.

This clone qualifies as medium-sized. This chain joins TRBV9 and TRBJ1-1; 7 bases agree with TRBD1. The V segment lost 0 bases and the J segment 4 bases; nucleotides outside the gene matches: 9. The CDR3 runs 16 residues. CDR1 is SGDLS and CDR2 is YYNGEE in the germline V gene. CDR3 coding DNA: TGTGCCAGCAGCGTAGGAGAGACAGGGTCGAGCACTGAAGCTTTCTTT. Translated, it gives CASSVGETGSSTEAFF.

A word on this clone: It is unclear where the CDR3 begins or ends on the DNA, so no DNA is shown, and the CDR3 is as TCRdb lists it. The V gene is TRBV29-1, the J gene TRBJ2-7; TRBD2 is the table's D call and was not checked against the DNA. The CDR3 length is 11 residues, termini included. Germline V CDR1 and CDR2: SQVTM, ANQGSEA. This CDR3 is CSVGFGTSLIF.

The CDR3 DNA reads TGTGCCAGCAGTTTTGGGGGGGGCGGATGGGAGACCCAGTACTTC. It translates to CASSFGGGGWETQYF. The V gene is TRBV27, the J gene TRBJ2-5; possible D gene TRBD2, 7 bases. The CDR3 consists of 15 residues. Trimming cost V 3 bases and J 5 bases, with 16 bases left between them. Germline V CDR1 and CDR2: MNHEY, SMNVEV (reference sequence).

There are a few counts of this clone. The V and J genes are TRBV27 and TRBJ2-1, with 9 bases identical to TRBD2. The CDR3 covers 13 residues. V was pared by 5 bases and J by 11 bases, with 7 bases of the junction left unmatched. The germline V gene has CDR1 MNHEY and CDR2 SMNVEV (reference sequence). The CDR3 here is CASSPGTSYKQFF. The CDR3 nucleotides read TGTGCCAGCAGTCCCGGGACTAGCTACAAGCAGTTCTTC.

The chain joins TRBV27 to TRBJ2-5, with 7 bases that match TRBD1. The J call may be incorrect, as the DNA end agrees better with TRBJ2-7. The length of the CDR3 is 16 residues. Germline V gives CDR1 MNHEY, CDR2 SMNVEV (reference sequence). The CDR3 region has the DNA TGTGCCAGCAGTTCCTATTGGGACAGAAACTCCTACGAGCAGTACTTC. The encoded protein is CASSSYWDRNSYEQYF.

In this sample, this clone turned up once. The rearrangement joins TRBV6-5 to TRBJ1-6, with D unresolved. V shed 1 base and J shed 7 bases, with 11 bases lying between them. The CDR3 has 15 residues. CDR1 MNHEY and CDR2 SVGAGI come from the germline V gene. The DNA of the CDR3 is TGTGCCAGCAGTTACTATCTAGGAGGGAATTCACCCCTCCACTTT. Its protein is CASSYYLGGNSPLHF.

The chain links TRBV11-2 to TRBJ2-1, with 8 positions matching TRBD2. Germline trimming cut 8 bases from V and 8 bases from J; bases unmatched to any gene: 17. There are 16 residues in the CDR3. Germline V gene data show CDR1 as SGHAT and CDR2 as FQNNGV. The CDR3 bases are TGTGCCAGCCGCGGAACCGGGAGGGATGCTTTCGATGAGCAGTTCTTC. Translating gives CASRGTGRDAFDEQFF.

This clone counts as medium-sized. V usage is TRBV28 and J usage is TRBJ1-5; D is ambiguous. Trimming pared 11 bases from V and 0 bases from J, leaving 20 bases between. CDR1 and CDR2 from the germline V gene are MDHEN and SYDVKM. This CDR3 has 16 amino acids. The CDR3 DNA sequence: TGTGCCGCTGAGAGCCGCTATCTCTATAGCAATCAGCCCCAGCATTTT. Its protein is CAAESRYLYSNQPQHF.

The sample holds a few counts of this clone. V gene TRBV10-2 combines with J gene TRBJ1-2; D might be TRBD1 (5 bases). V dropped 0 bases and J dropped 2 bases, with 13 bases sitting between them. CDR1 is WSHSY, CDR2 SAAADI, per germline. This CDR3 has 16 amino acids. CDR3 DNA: TGCGCCAGCAGTGAGTCGGCAGGGACTTGGAACTATGGCTACACCTTC. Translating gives CASSESAGTWNYGYTF.

As DNA, the CDR3 is TGTGCCAGCAGTTTAGGGGGCGGTTATAGCAATCAGCCCCAGCATTTT. The encoded protein is CASSLGGGYSNQPQHF. The J gene is TRBJ1-5, the V gene TRBV28; D perhaps matches TRBD1 (6 bases). This CDR3 has 16 residues. CDR1 MDHEN and CDR2 SYDVKM come from the germline V gene. Trimming removed 2 bases from V and 0 bases from J, with 11 bases in between.

CDR3 region: CASSHPAGGPSTDTQYF. For the CDR3, the DNA is TGCGCCAGCAGCCACCCAGCGGGGGGGCCTAGCACAGATACGCAGTATTTT. The rearrangement uses TRBV4-3 and TRBJ2-3; 10 bases are a match to TRBD2. Per the germline V gene, CDR1 is LGHNA and CDR2 is YSLEER. J was trimmed by 0 bases and V by 3 bases; bases with no gene match: 6. This CDR3 has 17 amino acids.

CDR3 DNA: TGTGCCAGCAGCTTAGGAGAAACCCCCTACGAGCAGTACTTC. The encoded protein is CASSLGETPYEQYF. The chain links TRBV7-8 to TRBJ2-7; no firm D call. Germline V gene data show CDR1 as SGHVS and CDR2 as FQNEAQ. The germline V and J ends were trimmed by 1 base and 2 bases, with 9 bases remaining between them. This CDR3 is built from 14 residues. Full variable domain (remainder filled in from reference TRBV7-8 and TRBJ2-7): GAGVSQSPRYKVAKRGQDVALRCDPISGHVSLFWYQQALGQGPEFLTYFQNEAQLDKSGLPSDRFFAERPEGSVSTLKIQRTQQEDSAVYLCASSLGETPYEQYFGPGTRLTVT.

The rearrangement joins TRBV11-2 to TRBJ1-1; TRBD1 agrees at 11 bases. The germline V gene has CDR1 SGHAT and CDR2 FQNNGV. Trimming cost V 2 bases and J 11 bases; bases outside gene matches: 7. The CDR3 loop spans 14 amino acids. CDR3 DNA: TGTGCCAGCAGCTTAAGGACAGGGGGCGATTCGGCTTTCTTT. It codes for CASSLRTGGDSAFF. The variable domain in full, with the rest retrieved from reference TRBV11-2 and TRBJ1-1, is EAGVAQSPRYKIIEKRQSVAFWCNPISGHATLYWYQQILGQGPKLLIQFQNNGVVDDSQLPKDRFSAERLKGVDSTLKIQPAKLEDSAVYLCASSLRTGGDSAFFGQGTRLTVV.

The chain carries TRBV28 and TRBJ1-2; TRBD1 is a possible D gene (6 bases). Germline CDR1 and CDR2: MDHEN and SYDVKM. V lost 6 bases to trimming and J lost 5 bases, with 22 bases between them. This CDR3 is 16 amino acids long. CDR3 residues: CASSLTQGSPRYGYTF. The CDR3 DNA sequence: TGTGCCAGCAGCCTAACGCAGGGGTCCCCTCGGTATGGCTACACCTTC.

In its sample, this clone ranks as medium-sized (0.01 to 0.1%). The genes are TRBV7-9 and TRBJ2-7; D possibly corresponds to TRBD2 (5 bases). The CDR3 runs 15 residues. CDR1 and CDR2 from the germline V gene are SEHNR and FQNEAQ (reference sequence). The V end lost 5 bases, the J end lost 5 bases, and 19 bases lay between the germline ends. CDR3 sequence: CASSQADQEEDEQYF. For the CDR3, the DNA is TGTGCCAGCAGCCAAGCGGACCAGGAGGAGGACGAGCAGTACTTC. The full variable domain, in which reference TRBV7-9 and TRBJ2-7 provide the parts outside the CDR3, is DTGVSQNPRHKITKRGQNVTFRCDPISEHNRLYWYRQTLGQGPEFLTYFQNEAQLEKSRLLSDRFSAERPKGSFSTLEIQRTEQGDSAMYLCASSQADQEEDEQYFGPGTRLTVT.

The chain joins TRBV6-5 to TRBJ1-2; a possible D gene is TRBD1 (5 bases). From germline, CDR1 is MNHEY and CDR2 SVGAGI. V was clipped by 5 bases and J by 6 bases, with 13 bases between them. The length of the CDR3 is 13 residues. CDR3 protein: CASSGGVGHGYTF. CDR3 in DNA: TGTGCCAGCAGTGGAGGGGTTGGGCATGGCTACACCTTC.

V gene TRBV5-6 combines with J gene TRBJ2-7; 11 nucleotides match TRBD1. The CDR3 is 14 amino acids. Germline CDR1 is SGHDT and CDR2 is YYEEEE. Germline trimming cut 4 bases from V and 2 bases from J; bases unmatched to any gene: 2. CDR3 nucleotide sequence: TGTGCCAGCAGCCCGGGACAGGGGGCCTACGAGCAGTACTTC. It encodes CASSPGQGAYEQYF.